This is a list of T cell receptor beta chains from one sample in a study of blood T cell repertoires in COVID-19. Sequenced by immunoSEQ multiplex PCR; TCRdb stores in-frame clones only, minus some. The sample holds 150,000 to 170,000 clones, approximately 86% seen once. The specimen was peripheral blood. The source is a man in his sixties with COVID-19, enrolled during active disease. CDR3s include the opening cysteine and the closing phenylalanine or tryptophan. A D gene is named only where the DNA matches it firmly. Where a row states a size, it is once, few, many or the class of an expanded clone; other rows omit it.

d_gene	len	abundance	v_gene	j_gene	CDR3aa	CDR3nt
-	16	-	TRBV4-2	TRBJ2-2	CASSQEVQTYTGELFF	TGTGCCAGCAGCCAAGAAGTACAGACCTACACCGGGGAGCTGTTTTTT
-	15	-	TRBV14	TRBJ2-5	CASSRFRGDGETQYF	TGTGCCAGCAGCCGATTCAGGGGCGACGGAGAGACCCAGTACTTC
TRBD2	18	once	TRBV30	TRBJ2-2	CAWSVLASGPTGAGELFF	TGTGCCTGGAGTGTACTGGCTAGCGGCCCCACCGGAGCCGGGGAGCTGTTTTTT
TRBD2	12	-	TRBV7-2	TRBJ2-1	CASSTKREGGFF	TGTGCCAGCAGCACCAAGCGGGAGGGGGGGTTCTTC
-	14	once	TRBV27	TRBJ2-7	CASRWERASYEQYF	TGTGCCAGCAGGTGGGAGAGGGCTTCCTACGAGCAGTACTTC
TRBD1	13	-	TRBV2	TRBJ1-5	CASTGGGNQPQHF	TGTGCCAGTACAGGGGGCGGTAATCAGCCCCAGCATTTT
-	13	-	TRBV10-3	TRBJ1-1	CAISEPGRTEAFF	TGTGCCATCAGTGAGCCAGGGAGGACTGAAGCTTTCTTT
TRBD1	14	-	TRBV6-2/TRBV6-3	TRBJ2-7	CASSRNRGSHEQYF	TGTGCCAGCAGTCGGAACAGGGGGTCCCACGAGCAGTACTTC
TRBD2	16	once	TRBV10-3	TRBJ2-5	CAINRGAGGDQETQYF	TGTGCCATCAACCGGGGAGCGGGGGGGGACCAAGAGACCCAGTACTTC
-	11	-	TRBV9	TRBJ2-1	CASSVELEQFF	TGTGCCAGCAGCGTAGAACTGGAGCAGTTCTTC
-	16	once	TRBV7-2	TRBJ2-2	CASRRRTQGIVGELFF	TGTGCCAGCAGACGCAGAACCCAGGGTATAGTCGGGGAGCTGTTTTTT
TRBD1	15	few	TRBV30	TRBJ1-1	CAWRTGQGSYTEAFF	TGTGCCTGGAGGACTGGACAGGGGAGCTACACTGAAGCTTTCTTT
TRBD2	14	-	TRBV5-4	TRBJ2-7	CASSSKSGRYEQYF	TGTGCCAGCAGCTCGAAGAGCGGGAGGTACGAGCAGTACTTC
TRBD2	16	-	TRBV3-1/TRBV3-2	TRBJ2-3	CASSQEPGLAADTQYF	TGTGCCAGCAGCCAAGAGCCGGGACTAGCAGCTGATACGCAGTATTTT
TRBD1	14	once	TRBV6-6	TRBJ2-2	CASTGGANTGELFF	TGTGCCAGTACAGGGGGCGCGAACACCGGGGAGCTGTTTTTT
-	16	once	TRBV11-3	TRBJ1-1	CASSLDSWQGSTEAFF	TGTGCCAGCAGCTTAGATTCATGGCAGGGAAGCACTGAAGCTTTCTTT
TRBD1	17	once	TRBV27	TRBJ2-5	CASSLSAGTGRKETQYF	TGTGCCAGCAGTTTATCAGCCGGGACAGGGCGGAAAGAGACCCAGTACTTC
-	14	-	TRBV14	TRBJ1-6	CASRPGQYNSPLHF	TGTGCCAGCAGACCCGGACAGTATAATTCACCCCTCCACTTT
-	13	few	TRBV29-1	TRBJ2-7	CSVDGRDSHEQYF	TGCAGCGTTGACGGGAGGGACAGCCACGAGCAGTACTTC
-	15	-	TRBV7-9	TRBJ1-1	CASSRVTGIRTEAFF	TGTGCCAGCAGCCGCGTGACAGGCATTCGGACTGAAGCTTTCTTT
TRBD2	19	-	TRBV11-3	TRBJ2-7	CASSLEFPSPSSGSYEQYF	TGTGCCAGCAGCTTAGAATTCCCGAGCCCGTCCAGCGGGAGCTACGAGCAGTACTTC
TRBD2	16	-	TRBV9	TRBJ2-2	CASSVVGGAGTGELFF	TGTGCCAGCAGCGTAGTCGGGGGGGCAGGCACCGGGGAGCTGTTTTTT
TRBD1	15	-	TRBV6-5	TRBJ1-6	CASRDRGHGDSPLHF	TGTGCCAGCAGAGACAGGGGACACGGGGATTCACCCCTCCACTTT
-	13	-	TRBV7-2	TRBJ2-1	CASSLALGGMQFF	TGTGCCAGCAGCTTAGCGCTTGGCGGGATGCAGTTCTTC
TRBD1	16	-	TRBV5-4	TRBJ1-2	CASSSSGTGRLQGYTF	TGTGCCAGCAGCTCAAGTGGGACAGGGAGACTCCAAGGCTACACCTTC
-	14	-	TRBV19	TRBJ1-1	CATRGGPMNTEAFF	TGTGCCACCAGGGGTGGGCCCATGAACACTGAAGCTTTCTTT
-	15	-	TRBV27	TRBJ1-5	CASSSRQNSNQPQHF	TGTGCCAGCAGTTCCAGACAGAATAGCAATCAGCCCCAGCATTTT